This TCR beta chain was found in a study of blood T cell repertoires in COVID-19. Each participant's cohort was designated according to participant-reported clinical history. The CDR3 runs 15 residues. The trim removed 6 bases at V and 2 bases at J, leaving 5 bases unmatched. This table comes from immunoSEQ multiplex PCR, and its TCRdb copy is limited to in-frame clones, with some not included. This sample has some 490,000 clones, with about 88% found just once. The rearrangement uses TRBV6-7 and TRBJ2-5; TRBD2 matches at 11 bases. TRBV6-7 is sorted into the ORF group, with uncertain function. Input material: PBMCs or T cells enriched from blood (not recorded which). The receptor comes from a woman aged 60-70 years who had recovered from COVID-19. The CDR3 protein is CASSLGTSGQETQYF. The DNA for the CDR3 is TGTGCCAGCAGCCTGGGGACTAGCGGACAAGAGACCCAGTACTTC.